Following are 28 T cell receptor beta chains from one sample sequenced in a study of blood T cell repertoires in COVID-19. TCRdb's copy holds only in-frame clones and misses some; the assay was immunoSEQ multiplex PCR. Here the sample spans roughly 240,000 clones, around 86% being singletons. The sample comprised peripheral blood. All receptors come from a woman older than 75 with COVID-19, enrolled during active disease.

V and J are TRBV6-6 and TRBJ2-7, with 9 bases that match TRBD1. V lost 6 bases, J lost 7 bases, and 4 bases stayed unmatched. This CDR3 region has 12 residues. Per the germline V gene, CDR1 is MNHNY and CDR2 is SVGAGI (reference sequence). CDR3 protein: CASSYGTGEQYV. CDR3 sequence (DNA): TGTGCCAGCAGCTATGGGACAGGGGAGCAGTACGTC.

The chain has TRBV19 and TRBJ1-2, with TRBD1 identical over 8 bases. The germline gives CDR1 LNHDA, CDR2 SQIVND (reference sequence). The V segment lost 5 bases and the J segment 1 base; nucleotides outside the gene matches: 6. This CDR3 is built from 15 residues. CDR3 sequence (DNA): TGTGCCAGTAGTCTTGGACAGGGAGGTAACTATGGCTACACCTTC. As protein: CASSLGQGGNYGYTF.

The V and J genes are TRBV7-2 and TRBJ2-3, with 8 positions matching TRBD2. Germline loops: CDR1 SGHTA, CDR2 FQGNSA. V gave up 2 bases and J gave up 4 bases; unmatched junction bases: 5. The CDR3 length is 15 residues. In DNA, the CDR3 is TGTGCCAGCAGCTTAAAAGCGGGGGTTTCAGATACGCAGTATTTT. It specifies CASSLKAGVSDTQYF.

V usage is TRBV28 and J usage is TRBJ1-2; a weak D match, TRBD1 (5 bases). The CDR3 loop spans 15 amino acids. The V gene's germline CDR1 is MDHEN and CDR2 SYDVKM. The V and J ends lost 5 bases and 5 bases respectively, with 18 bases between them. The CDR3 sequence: CASSLAAGGPYGYTF. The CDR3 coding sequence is TGTGCCAGCAGTCTCGCGGCGGGGGGACCTTATGGCTACACCTTC.

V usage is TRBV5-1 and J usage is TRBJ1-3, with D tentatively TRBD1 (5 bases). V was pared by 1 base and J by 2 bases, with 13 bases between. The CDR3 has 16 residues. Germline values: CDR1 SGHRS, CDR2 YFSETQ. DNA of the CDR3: TGCGCCAGCAGCTTGTCGGCAGGGTATACTGGAAACACCATATATTTT. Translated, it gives CASSLSAGYTGNTIYF.

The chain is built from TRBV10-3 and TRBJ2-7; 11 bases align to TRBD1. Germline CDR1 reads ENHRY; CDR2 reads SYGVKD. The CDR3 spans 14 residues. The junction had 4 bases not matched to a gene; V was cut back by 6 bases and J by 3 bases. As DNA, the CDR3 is TGTGCCATCAGGACCGGGACAGGGGGCTACGAGCAGTACTTC. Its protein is CAIRTGTGGYEQYF.

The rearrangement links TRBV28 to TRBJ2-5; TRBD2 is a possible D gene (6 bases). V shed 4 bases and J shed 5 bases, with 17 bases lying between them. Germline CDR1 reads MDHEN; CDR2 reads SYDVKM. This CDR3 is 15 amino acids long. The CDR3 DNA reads TGTGCCAGCAGTTCCCAAAGGGCGGGGAGGGAGACCCAGTACTTC. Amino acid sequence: CASSSQRAGRETQYF.

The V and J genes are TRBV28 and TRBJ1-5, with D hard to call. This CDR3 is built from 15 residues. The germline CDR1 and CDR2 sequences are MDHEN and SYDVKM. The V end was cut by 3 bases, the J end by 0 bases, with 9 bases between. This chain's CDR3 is CASSFSQYSNQPQHF. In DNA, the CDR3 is TGTGCCAGCAGTTTTTCGCAGTATAGCAATCAGCCCCAGCATTTT.

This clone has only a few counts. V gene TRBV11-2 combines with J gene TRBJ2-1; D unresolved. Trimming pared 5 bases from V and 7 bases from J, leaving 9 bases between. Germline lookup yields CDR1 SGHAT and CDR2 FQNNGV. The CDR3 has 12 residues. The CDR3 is CASSRYGNEQFF. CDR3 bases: TGTGCCAGCAGCCGATACGGGAATGAGCAGTTCTTC. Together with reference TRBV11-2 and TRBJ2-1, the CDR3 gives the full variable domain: EAGVAQSPRYKIIEKRQSVAFWCNPISGHATLYWYQQILGQGPKLLIQFQNNGVVDDSQLPKDRFSAERLKGVDSTLKIQPAKLEDSAVYLCASSRYGNEQFFGPGTRLTVL.

In nucleotides, the CDR3 is TGTGCCAGCAGCCAAGATCCAGGGTTGAATGAAAAACTGTTTTTT. Translated: CASSQDPGLNEKLFF. The V call is TRBV4-2, the J call TRBJ1-4; D is possibly TRBD1 (5 bases). Germline lookup yields CDR1 LGHNA and CDR2 YNFKEQ. V was pared by 0 bases and J by 5 bases, with 10 bases between. The CDR3 runs 15 residues.

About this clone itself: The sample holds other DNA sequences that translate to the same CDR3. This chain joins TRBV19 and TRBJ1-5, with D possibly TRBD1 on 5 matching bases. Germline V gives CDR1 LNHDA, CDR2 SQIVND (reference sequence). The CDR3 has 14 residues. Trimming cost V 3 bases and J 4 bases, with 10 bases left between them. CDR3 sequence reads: CASSMREGNQPQHF. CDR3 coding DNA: TGTGCCAGTAGTATGAGGGAGGGGAATCAGCCCCAGCATTTT.

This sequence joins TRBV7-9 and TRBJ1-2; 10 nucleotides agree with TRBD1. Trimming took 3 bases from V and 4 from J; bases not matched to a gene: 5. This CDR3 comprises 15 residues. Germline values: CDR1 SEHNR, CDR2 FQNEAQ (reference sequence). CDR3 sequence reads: CASSLSGTGVYGYTF. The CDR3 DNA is TGTGCCAGCAGCTTGTCCGGGACAGGGGTCTATGGCTACACCTTC.

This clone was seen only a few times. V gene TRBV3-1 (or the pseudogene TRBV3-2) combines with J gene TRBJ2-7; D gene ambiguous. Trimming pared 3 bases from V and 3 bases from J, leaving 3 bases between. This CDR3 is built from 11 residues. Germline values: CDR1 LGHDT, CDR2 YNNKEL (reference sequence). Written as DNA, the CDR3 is TGTGCCAGCAGCCAGAGCTACGAGCAGTACTTC. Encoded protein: CASSQSYEQYF.

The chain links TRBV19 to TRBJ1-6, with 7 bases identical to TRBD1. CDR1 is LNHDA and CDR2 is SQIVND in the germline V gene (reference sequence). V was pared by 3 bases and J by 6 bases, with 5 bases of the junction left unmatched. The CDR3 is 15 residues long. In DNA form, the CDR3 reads TGTGCCAGTAGTATCTCGACAGGGACTAATTCACCCCTCCACTTT. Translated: CASSISTGTNSPLHF.

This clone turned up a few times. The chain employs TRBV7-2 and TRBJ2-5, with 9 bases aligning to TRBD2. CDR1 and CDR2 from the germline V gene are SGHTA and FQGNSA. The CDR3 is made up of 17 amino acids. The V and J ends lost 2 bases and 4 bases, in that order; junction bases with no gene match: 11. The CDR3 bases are TGTGCCAGCAGCTTAAGCGCGGGGCTAGCGGGGAGAGAGACCCAGTACTTC. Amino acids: CASSLSAGLAGRETQYF.

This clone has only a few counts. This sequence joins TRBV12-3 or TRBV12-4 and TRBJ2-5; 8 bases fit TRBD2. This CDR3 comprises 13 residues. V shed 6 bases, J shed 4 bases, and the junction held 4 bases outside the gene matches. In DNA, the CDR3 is TGTGCCAGCAGCCCCCGGGGGGGAGAGACCCAGTACTTC. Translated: CASSPRGGETQYF.

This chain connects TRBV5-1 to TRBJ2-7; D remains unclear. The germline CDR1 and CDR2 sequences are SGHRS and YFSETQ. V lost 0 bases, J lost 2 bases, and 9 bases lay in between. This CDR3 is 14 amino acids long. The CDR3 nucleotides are TGCGCCAGCAGCTTGGGACAAGTTCCCTACGAGCAGTACTTC. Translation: CASSLGQVPYEQYF.

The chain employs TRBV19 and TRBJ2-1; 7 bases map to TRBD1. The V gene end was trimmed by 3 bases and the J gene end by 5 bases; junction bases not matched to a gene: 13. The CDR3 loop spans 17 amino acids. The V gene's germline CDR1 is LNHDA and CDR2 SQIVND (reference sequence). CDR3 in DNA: TGTGCCAGTAGTATCCCTCCCCGGACAGGAGCCAACAATGAGCAGTTCTTC. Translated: CASSIPPRTGANNEQFF.

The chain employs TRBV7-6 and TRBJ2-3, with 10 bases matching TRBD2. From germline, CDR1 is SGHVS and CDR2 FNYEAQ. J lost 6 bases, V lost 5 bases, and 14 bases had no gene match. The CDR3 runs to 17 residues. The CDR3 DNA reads TGTGCCAGCAGCAACCAACCTGGAGCGGGGGGGCTCGATACGCAGTATTTT. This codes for CASSNQPGAGGLDTQYF.

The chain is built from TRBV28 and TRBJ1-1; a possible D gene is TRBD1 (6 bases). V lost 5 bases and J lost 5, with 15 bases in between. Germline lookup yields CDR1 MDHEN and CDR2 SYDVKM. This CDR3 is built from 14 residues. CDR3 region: CASSRGGRGTEAFF. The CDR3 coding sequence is TGTGCCAGCAGTAGGGGGGGGCGAGGAACTGAAGCTTTCTTT.

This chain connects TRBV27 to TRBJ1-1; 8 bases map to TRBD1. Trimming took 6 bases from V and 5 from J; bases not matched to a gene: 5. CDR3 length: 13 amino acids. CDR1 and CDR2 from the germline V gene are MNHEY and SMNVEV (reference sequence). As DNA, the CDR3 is TGTGCCAGCAGCCGCCGGACAGGGACTGAAGCTTTCTTT. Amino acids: CASSRRTGTEAFF.

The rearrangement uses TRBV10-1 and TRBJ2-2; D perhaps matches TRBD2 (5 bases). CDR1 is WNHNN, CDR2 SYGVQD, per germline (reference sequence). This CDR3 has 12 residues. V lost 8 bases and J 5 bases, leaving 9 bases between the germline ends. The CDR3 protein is CASGLSTGELFF. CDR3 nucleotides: TGCGCCAGCGGACTGTCTACCGGGGAGCTGTTTTTT.

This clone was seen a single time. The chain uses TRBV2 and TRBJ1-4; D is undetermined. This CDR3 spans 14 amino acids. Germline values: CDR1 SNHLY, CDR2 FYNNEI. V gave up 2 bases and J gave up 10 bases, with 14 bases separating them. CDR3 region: CASSERRENLKLFF. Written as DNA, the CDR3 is TGTGCCAGCAGTGAAAGGAGGGAGAATCTAAAACTGTTTTTT. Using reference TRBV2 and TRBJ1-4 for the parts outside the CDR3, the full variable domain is EPEVTQTPSHQVTQMGQEVILRCVPISNHLYFYWYRQILGQKVEFLVSFYNNEISEKSEIFDDQFSVERPDGSNFTLKIRSTKLEDSAMYFCASSERRENLKLFFGSGTQLSVL.

CDR3 sequence: CASSVRTGDLHF. As DNA, the CDR3 is TGTGCCAGCAGCGTTCGGACAGGGGATCTCCACTTT. The chain is built from TRBV9 and TRBJ1-6; 9 bases line up with TRBD1. Germline CDR1 reads SGDLS; CDR2 reads YYNGEE. The CDR3 length is 12 residues. The junction had 4 bases not matched to a gene; V was cut back by 2 bases and J by 16 bases.

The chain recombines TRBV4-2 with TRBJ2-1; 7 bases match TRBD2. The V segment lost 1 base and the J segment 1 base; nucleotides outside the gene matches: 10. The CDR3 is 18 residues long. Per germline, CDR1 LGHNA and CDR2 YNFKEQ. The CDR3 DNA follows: TGTGCCAGCAGCCAAGCCGATGCGGGCGGGGGTTCCTACAATGAGCAGTTCTTC. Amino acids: CASSQADAGGGSYNEQFF.

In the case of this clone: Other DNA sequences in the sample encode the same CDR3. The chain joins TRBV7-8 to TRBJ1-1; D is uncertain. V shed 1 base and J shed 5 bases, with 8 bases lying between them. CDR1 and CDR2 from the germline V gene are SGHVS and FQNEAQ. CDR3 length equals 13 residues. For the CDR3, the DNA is TGTGCCAGCAGCTTAGGAGGAGGGACTGAAGCTTTCTTT. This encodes CASSLGGGTEAFF.

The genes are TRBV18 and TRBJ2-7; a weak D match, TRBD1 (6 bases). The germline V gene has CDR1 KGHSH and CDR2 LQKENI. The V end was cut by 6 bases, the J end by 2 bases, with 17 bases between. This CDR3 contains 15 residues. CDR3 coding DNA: TGTGCCAGCTCGCAAACAGGGAAAAGGGCCTACGAGCAGTACGTC. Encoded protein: CASSQTGKRAYEQYV.

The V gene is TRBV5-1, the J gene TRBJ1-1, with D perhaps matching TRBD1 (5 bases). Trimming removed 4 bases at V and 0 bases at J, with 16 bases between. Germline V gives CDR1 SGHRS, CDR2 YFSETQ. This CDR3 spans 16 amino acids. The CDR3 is CASSQGLGPLNTEAFF. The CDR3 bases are TGCGCCAGCAGCCAGGGCCTCGGACCCCTGAACACTGAAGCTTTCTTT.